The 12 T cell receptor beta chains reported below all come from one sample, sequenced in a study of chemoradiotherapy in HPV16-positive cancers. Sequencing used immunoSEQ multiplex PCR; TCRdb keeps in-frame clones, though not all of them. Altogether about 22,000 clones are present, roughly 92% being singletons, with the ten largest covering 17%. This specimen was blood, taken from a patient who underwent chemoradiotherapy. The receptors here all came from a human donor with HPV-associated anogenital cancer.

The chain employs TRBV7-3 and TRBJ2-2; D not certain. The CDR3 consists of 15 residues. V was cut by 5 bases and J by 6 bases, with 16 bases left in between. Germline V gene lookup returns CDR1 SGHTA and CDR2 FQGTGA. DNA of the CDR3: TGTGCCAGCAGCCCAGCCCGTACAGCCGCCGGGGAGCTGTTTTTT. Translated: CASSPARTAAGELFF.

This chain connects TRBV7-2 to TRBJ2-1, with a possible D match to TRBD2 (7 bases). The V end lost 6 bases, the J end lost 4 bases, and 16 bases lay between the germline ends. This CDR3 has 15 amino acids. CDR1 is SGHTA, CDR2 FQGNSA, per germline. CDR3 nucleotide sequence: TGTGCCAGCAGTCGGGGGGCTAGCGGATACAATGAGCAGTTCTTC. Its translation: CASSRGASGYNEQFF.

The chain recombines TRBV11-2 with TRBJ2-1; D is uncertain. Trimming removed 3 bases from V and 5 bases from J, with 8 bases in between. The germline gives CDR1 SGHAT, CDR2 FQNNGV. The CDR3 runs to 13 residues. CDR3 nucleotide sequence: TGTGCCAGCAGCTTCGTGGGTAACAATGAGCAGTTCTTC. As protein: CASSFVGNNEQFF.

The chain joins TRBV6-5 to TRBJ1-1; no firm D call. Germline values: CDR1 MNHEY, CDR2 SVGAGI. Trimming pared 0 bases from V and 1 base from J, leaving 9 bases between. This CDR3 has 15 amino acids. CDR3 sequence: CASSYSELGNTEAFF. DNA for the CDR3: TGTGCCAGCAGTTACTCGGAATTAGGGAACACTGAAGCTTTCTTT.

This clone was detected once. CDR3 DNA: TGTGCCAGCAGTGATACCGGGACTAGCGGGAGGGCCTACGAGCAGTACTTC. Translated, it gives CASSDTGTSGRAYEQYF. The chain employs TRBV5-6 and TRBJ2-7, with 16 bases lining up with TRBD2. With V trimmed by 5 bases and J by 2 bases, 7 bases remained unmatched. Germline V gene lookup returns CDR1 SGHDT and CDR2 YYEEEE. The CDR3 runs to 17 residues.

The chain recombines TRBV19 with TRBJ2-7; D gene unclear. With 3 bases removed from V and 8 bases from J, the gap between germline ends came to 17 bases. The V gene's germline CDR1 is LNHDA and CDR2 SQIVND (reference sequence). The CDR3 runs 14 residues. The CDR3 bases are TGTGCCAGTAGTATTCCCCTGGGCCAGTCCCAGCAGTACTTC. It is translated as CASSIPLGQSQQYF.

CDR3 amino acids: CANGDFSYNEQFF. CDR3 sequence (DNA): TGTGCCAACGGGGACTTCTCCTACAATGAGCAGTTCTTC. The chain employs TRBV7-2 and TRBJ2-1; a weak D match, TRBD2 (6 bases). Looked up from germline, CDR1 is SGHTA and CDR2 is FQGNSA. The ends were cut back, 10 bases at V and 0 bases at J, with 10 bases in the middle. The CDR3 length is 13 residues.

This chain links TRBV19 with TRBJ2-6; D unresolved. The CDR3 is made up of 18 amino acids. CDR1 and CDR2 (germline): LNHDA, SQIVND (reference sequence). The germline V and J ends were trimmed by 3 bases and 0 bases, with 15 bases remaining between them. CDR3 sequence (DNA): TGTGCCAGTAGTATCCTCGTCCGTTGGGGCTCTGGGGCCAACGTCCTGACTTTC. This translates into CASSILVRWGSGANVLTF.

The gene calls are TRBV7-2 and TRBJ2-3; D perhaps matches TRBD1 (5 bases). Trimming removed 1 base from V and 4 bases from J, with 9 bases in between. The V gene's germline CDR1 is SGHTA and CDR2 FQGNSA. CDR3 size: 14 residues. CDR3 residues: CASSLDQGADTQYF. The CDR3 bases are TGTGCCAGCAGCTTAGATCAGGGCGCAGATACGCAGTATTTT. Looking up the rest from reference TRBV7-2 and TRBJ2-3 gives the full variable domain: GAGVSQSPSNKVTEKGKDVELRCDPISGHTALYWYRQSLGQGLEFLIYFQGNSAPDKSGLPSDRFSAERTGGSVSTLTIQRTQQEDSAVYLCASSLDQGADTQYFGPGTRLTVL.

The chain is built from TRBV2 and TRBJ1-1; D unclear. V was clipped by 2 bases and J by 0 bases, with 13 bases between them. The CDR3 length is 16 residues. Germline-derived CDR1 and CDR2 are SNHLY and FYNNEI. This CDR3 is CASSEPQKGMNTEAFF. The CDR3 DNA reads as TGTGCCAGCAGTGAACCCCAGAAGGGCATGAACACTGAAGCTTTCTTT.

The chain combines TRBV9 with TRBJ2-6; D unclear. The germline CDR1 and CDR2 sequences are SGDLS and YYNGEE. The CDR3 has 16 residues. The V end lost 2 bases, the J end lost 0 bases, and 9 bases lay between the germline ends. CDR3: CASSVGHSSGANVLTF. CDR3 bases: TGTGCCAGCAGCGTGGGCCACAGCTCTGGGGCCAACGTCCTGACTTTC.

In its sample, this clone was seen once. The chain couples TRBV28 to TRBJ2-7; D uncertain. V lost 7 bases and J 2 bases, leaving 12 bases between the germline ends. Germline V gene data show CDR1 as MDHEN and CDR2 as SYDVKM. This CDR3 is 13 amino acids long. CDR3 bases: TGTGCCAGCACCCCGGGCGGCGCCTACGAGCAGTACTTC. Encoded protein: CASTPGGAYEQYF.